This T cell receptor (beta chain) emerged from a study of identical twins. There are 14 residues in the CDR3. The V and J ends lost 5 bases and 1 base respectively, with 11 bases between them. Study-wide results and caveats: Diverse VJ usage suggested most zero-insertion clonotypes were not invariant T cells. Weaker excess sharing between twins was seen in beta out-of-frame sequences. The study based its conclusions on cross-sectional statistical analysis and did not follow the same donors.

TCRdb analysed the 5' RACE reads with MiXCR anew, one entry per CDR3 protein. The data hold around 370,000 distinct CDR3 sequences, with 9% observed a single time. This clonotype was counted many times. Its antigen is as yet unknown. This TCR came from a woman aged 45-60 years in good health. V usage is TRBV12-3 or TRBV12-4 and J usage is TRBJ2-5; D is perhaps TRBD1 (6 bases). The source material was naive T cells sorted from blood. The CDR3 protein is CASSPGQIQETQYF. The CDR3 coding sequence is TGTGCCAGCAGTCCCGGACAGATCCAAGAGACCCAGTACTTC.